A single TCR beta chain is shown here with its context. The authors deemed Graves' hyperthyroidism stable absent ophthalmopathy progression within 18 months. Clinical symptoms, serum thyroxine, TRAb, thyroid ultrasound and orbital computed tomography informed diagnoses. RNA transcripts gave rise to amplified TCR beta CDR3 regions. Carried out on the TCR CDR3, a first-round RT-PCR used the HTBI primer set. TCRdb re-analysed the multiplex PCR reads in MiXCR, keeping a single row per CDR3 protein. Of almost 600,000 distinct CDR3 sequences in the sample, 35% to 55% were seen once. This sample is part of a study of T cells in Graves' hyperthyroidism and ophthalmopathy. V lost 7 bases, J lost 14 bases, and 16 bases lay in between. The CDR3 spans 11 residues. Per germline, CDR1 SNHLY and CDR2 FYNNEI.

This chain uses TRBV2 with TRBJ2-3; a weak D match, TRBD2 (6 bases). Sequencing was done on a sample of peripheral blood or thyroid tissue (not recorded which). The TCR was taken from a young woman with Graves' hyperthyroidism. CDR3 nucleotide sequence: TGTGCCAGCACTGCCGGGAGTGTTCCGTATTTT. Amino acids: CASTAGSVPYF.